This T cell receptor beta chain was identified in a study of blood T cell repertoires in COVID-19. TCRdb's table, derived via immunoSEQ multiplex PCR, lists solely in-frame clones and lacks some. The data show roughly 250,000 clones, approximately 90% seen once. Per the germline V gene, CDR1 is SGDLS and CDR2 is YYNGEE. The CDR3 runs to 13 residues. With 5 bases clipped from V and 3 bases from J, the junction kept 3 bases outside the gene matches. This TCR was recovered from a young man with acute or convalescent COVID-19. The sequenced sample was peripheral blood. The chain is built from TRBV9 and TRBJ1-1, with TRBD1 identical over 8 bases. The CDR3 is CASSPDRDTEAFF. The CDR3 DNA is TGTGCCAGCAGTCCGGACAGGGACACTGAAGCTTTCTTT.